These 14 T cell receptor beta chains were sequenced from one sample in a study of cytomegalovirus exposure and HLA in healthy donors. Clones were sequenced by immunoSEQ multiplex PCR, and TCRdb holds only the in-frame ones, with some missing. The table lists 120,000 or so clones, approximately 88% of them singletons. Sequenced: PBMCs. These receptors were taken from a young woman in good health and CMV-seronegative.

The chain carries TRBV6-6 and TRBJ2-1; TRBD2 aligns across 7 bases. V dropped 2 bases and J dropped 7; count of bases not matched to a gene: 8. Germline V gene lookup returns CDR1 MNHNY and CDR2 SVGAGI (reference sequence). The CDR3 runs 15 residues. CDR3 nucleotide sequence: TGTGCCAGCAGTTACGTTGCGGGAGCGAGGAATGAGCAGTTCTTC. This codes for CASSYVAGARNEQFF.

The chain links TRBV4-1 to TRBJ1-5, with D unresolved. Germline lookup yields CDR1 MGHRA and CDR2 YSYEKL. V lost 7 bases and J 4 bases, leaving 20 bases between the germline ends. CDR3 length equals 16 residues. The CDR3 sequence is CASNQVWRETNQPQHF. Here the CDR3 DNA reads TGCGCCAGCAATCAGGTGTGGAGGGAGACAAATCAGCCCCAGCATTTT.

The rearrangement uses TRBV5-1 and TRBJ2-1; the match to TRBD2 covers 8 bases. The CDR3 is made up of 17 amino acids. Germline loops: CDR1 SGHRS, CDR2 YFSETQ. V trimming: 0 bases; J trimming: 6 bases; junction bases outside the gene matches: 11. The CDR3 region is CASSLEGPAGGGNEQFF. The CDR3 DNA reads TGCGCCAGCAGCTTGGAGGGGCCTGCGGGAGGAGGCAATGAGCAGTTCTTC.

J is TRBJ1-2 and V is TRBV19; D might be TRBD1 (5 bases). Trimming stripped 5 bases from V and 3 bases from J, with 13 bases between. The CDR3 loop spans 14 amino acids. Germline lookup yields CDR1 LNHDA and CDR2 SQIVND (reference sequence). The CDR3 DNA reads as TGTGCCAGTAGTCCCCCCGGCAGGGACTATGGCTACACCTTC. This gives the protein CASSPPGRDYGYTF.

The chain carries TRBV6-5 and TRBJ2-7; D gene uncertain. Trimming cost V 10 bases and J 7 bases, with 14 bases left between them. This CDR3 is built from 11 residues. CDR1 MNHEY and CDR2 SVGAGI come from the germline V gene. CDR3 protein: CATGSVREQYF. The CDR3 nucleotides are TGTGCCACAGGAAGTGTCCGGGAGCAGTACTTC.

The V and J genes are TRBV19 and TRBJ2-2; 9 bases align to TRBD1. CDR1 and CDR2 from the germline V gene are LNHDA and SQIVND (reference sequence). This CDR3 spans 19 amino acids. The ends lost 6 bases at V and 6 bases at J; junction bases unmatched: 20. The CDR3 DNA sequence: TGTGCCAGTAGCGTTTCGGCACAGGGGGCGATCCGTATGCCCGGGGAGCTGTTTTTT. Amino acids: CASSVSAQGAIRMPGELFF. The entire variable domain, with the rest obtained from reference TRBV19 and TRBJ2-2, is as follows: DGGITQSPKYLFRKEGQNVTLSCEQNLNHDAMYWYRQDPGQGLRLIYYSQIVNDFQKGDIAEGYSVSREKKESFPLTVTSAQKNPTAFYLCASSVSAQGAIRMPGELFFGEGSRLTVL.

The chain joins TRBV12-5 to TRBJ2-3, with 9 bases that match TRBD1. The CDR3 contains 15 residues. V gave up 5 bases and J gave up 5 bases; unmatched junction bases: 8. Germline loops: CDR1 LGHNT, CDR2 FRNRAP. The CDR3 nucleotides read TGTGCTAGTGGTACGGGACAGGGAGGGGTAGATACGCAGTATTTT. Translated, it gives CASGTGQGGVDTQYF.

V usage is TRBV2 and J usage is TRBJ2-7, with 9 bases identical to TRBD2. The CDR3 covers 15 residues. Trimming removed 6 bases from V and 4 bases from J; junction bases left unmatched: 10. Per the germline V gene, CDR1 is SNHLY and CDR2 is FYNNEI. Here the CDR3 DNA reads TGTGCCAGCAGGAAGAGGCGGGAGGGTATATACGAGCAGTACTTC. This encodes CASRKRREGIYEQYF.

The genes are TRBV6-6 and TRBJ2-7; D remains unclear. CDR1 is MNHNY and CDR2 is SVGAGI in the germline V gene (reference sequence). The CDR3 spans 14 residues. Trimming removed 6 bases from V and 3 bases from J, with 15 bases in between. The CDR3 loop reads CASRQPGSSYEQYF. The CDR3 DNA is TGTGCCAGCAGGCAACCGGGTTCCAGCTACGAGCAGTACTTC.

The chain links TRBV6-1 to TRBJ2-1, with TRBD1 matching over 8 bases. CDR1 is MNHNS, CDR2 SASEGT, per germline. This CDR3 region has 12 residues. V shed 6 bases and J 8 bases; nucleotides not matched to a gene: 3. The CDR3 sequence is CASRTQGDEQFF. CDR3 DNA sequence: TGTGCCAGCAGGACACAGGGGGATGAGCAGTTCTTC.

The V call is TRBV7-2, the J call TRBJ2-7; 8 nucleotides match TRBD1. The CDR3 is 14 amino acids. Per the germline V gene, CDR1 is SGHTA and CDR2 is FQGNSA. V shed 4 bases, J shed 6 bases, and the junction held 8 bases outside the gene matches. For the CDR3, the DNA is TGTGCCAGCAGCTCACTCGACAGGGGAGGCGAGCAGTACTTC. It specifies CASSSLDRGGEQYF.

The J gene is TRBJ2-3, the V gene TRBV5-1, with TRBD1 identical over 7 bases. Germline CDR1 is SGHRS and CDR2 is YFSETQ. The ends lost 2 bases at V and 2 bases at J; junction bases unmatched: 17. This CDR3 contains 19 residues. DNA of the CDR3: TGCGCCAGCAGCTTCCCCGACCCAAAGACCGGGACAGTCACAGATACGCAGTATTTT. Protein sequence: CASSFPDPKTGTVTDTQYF.

The rearrangement joins TRBV27 to TRBJ2-7, with 9 nucleotides matching TRBD2. Germline V gene data show CDR1 as MNHEY and CDR2 as SMNVEV (reference sequence). The V and J ends lost 4 bases and 2 bases, in that order; junction bases with no gene match: 21. The CDR3 consists of 20 residues. The CDR3, as DNA: TGTGCCAGCAGTTCTTCTCGGGTGGGCGGGAGGGCCTTTACAGCCTACGAGCAGTACTTC. Its translation is CASSSSRVGGRAFTAYEQYF.

The chain carries TRBV6-1 and TRBJ1-5; perhaps TRBD1 as D (6 bases). Germline CDR1 is MNHNS and CDR2 is SASEGT. V was cut by 2 bases and J by 6 bases, with 17 bases left in between. This CDR3 is 16 amino acids long. CDR3 in amino acids: CASSELVRGRGQPQHF. As DNA, the CDR3 is TGTGCCAGCAGTGAATTGGTCAGGGGAAGAGGTCAGCCCCAGCATTTT.